This entry is about one T cell receptor (beta chain). Its specific antigen is unknown. No base quality values were provided; no much bigger clone lies one nucleotide off. V lost 4 bases and J lost 4 bases, and the count of bases not matched to a germline gene is 7. From the cysteine up to the phenylalanine, the CDR3 has a length of 15 residues. The sequence is cut down to CDR3 DNA, 45 bases in frame from base 1. According to the germline V gene (reference sequence), CDR1 reads SEHNR and CDR2 reads FQNEAQ. This entry belongs to a study of technical replicates of blood from several donors (TCRdb year 2017). The library was produced with the immunoSEQ multiplex PCR assay. Not all clones reach the TCRdb copy of this immuneACCESS table, which keeps in-frame sequences only. Checked studies attribute under half of the gap to unresolved V genes and leave the rest unexplained. The sample table holds tens of thousands of clones, of which over 95% were seen once. The top ten clones comprise approximately 0.2% of the sample.

The rearrangement joined TRBV7-9 to TRBJ1-1, with 9 central nucleotides matching TRBD1. This TCR was sampled from a human donor in good health. Sequencing used T cells isolated from PBMCs. The CDR3 is CASSSAGTGITEAFF. Read as DNA, the sequence is TGTGCCAGCAGCTCCGCCGGGACAGGGATCACTGAAGCTTTCTTT.